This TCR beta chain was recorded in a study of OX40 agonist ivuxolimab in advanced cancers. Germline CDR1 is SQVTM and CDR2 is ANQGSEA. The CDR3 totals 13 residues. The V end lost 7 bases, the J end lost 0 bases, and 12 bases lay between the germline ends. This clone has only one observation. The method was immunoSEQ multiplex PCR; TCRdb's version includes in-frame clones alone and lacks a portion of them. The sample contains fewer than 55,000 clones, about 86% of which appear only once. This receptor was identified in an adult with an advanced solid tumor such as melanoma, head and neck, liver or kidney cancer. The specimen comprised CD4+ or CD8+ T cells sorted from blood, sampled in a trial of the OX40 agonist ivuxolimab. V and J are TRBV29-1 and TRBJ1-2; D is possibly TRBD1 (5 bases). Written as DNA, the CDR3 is TGCAGCGCCGACGACAGACCTAACTATGGCTACACCTTC. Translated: CSADDRPNYGYTF.